This TCR beta chain was captured in a study of blood T cell repertoires in COVID-19. Original methodology: Estimation of nucleated cell counts was performed using reference gene primer amplification. Produced via immunoSEQ multiplex PCR; TCRdb's table is partial and in-frame only. Clonal size and the V and J genes are those of that table, whereas D and trimming came from the DNA. The data show about 180,000 clones, approximately 81% seen once. The clonotype comes from a woman between 50 and 59 years old with COVID-19, enrolled during active disease. Input material: peripheral blood.

The CDR3 reads CSARAGDTQYF. For the CDR3, the DNA is TGCAGTGCTAGAGCCGGGGATACGCAGTATTTT. The chain joins TRBV20-1 to TRBJ2-3, with no clear D. The CDR3 has 11 residues. The germline CDR1 and CDR2 sequences are DFQATT and SNEGSKA (reference sequence). Trimming removed 1 base at V and 6 bases at J, with 5 bases between.